Shown below are 27 T cell receptor beta chains from a single sample sequenced in a study of blood T cell repertoires in COVID-19 (dated by TCRdb to about 2020). Library prep was done by the immunoSEQ multiplex PCR assay. In TCRdb, the immuneACCESS table is reduced to in-frame sequences with V and J assigned. These tables do not hold every clone; where another copy was compared, an unresolved V gene accounts for under half, and the others remain unexplained. For this sample there are roughly 260,000 clones; about 89% appear just once. Around 9.1% of the sample rests with the top ten. Sequencing was carried out using peripheral blood. Receptors were obtained from a man aged 35-49 years who had recovered from COVID-19.

The gene calls are TRBV5-1 and TRBJ2-3; a possible D gene is TRBD2 (7 bases). Germline V gives CDR1 SGHRS, CDR2 YFSETQ. The V end was cut by 2 bases, the J end by 2 bases, with 15 bases between. The CDR3 loop spans 16 amino acids. The CDR3 is CASSLPGGSPTDTQYF. Here the CDR3 DNA reads TGCGCCAGCAGCTTACCGGGGGGCTCCCCCACAGATACGCAGTATTTT.

The chain recombines TRBV4-1 with TRBJ2-2, with 7 bases identical to TRBD2. The V and J ends lost 4 bases and 7 bases, in that order; junction bases with no gene match: 6. Germline V gives CDR1 MGHRA, CDR2 YSYEKL. The CDR3 totals 14 residues. The CDR3 sequence: CASSREGLDGELFF. In nucleotides, the CDR3 is TGCGCCAGCAGCCGGGAGGGCTTGGACGGGGAGCTGTTTTTT.

V usage is TRBV9 and J usage is TRBJ2-7, with D maybe TRBD2 (6 bases). The CDR3 has 14 residues. Germline CDR1 is SGDLS and CDR2 is YYNGEE. V dropped 4 bases and J dropped 3 bases, with 14 bases sitting between them. For the CDR3, the DNA is TGTGCCAGCAGCCCCCTAGGAGGGATCTACGAGCAGTACTTC. This encodes CASSPLGGIYEQYF.

This sequence joins TRBV7-8 and TRBJ1-1; 9 positions match TRBD1. This CDR3 is built from 20 residues. Trimming removed 4 bases from V and 1 base from J; junction bases left unmatched: 19. Germline lookup yields CDR1 SGHVS and CDR2 FQNEAQ. DNA of the CDR3: TGTGCCAGCAGCTCAGTGGGCGCTTCCGGGACAGGGAATTGGAACACTGAAGCTTTCTTT. Translation: CASSSVGASGTGNWNTEAFF.

V usage is TRBV6-5 and J usage is TRBJ1-2, with D possibly being TRBD1 (6 bases). With 8 bases removed from V and 0 bases from J, the gap between germline ends came to 16 bases. Germline loops: CDR1 MNHEY, CDR2 SVGAGI. The CDR3 is made up of 15 amino acids. The CDR3 protein is CASLDRWPSNYGYTF. The CDR3 DNA sequence: TGTGCCAGCCTTGACAGGTGGCCTTCTAACTATGGCTACACCTTC.

The chain links TRBV9 to TRBJ2-3; 14 positions agree with TRBD2. The CDR3 runs to 19 residues. Germline V lookup: CDR1 SGDLS, CDR2 YYNGEE. V dropped 0 bases and J dropped 6; count of bases not matched to a gene: 12. The CDR3 sequence: CASSVDSSGTSGGRDTQYF. CDR3 in DNA: TGTGCCAGCAGCGTAGATTCGTCCGGGACTAGCGGGGGACGGGATACGCAGTATTTT.

The V and J genes are TRBV9 and TRBJ2-1; 12 nucleotides line up with TRBD2. Germline lookup yields CDR1 SGDLS and CDR2 YYNGEE. The CDR3 runs to 17 residues. Trimming cost V 4 bases and J 9 bases; bases outside gene matches: 14. CDR3 nucleotide sequence: TGTGCCAGCAGCCCCCCTTCACTAGCGGGGGGATCGGGTGAGCAGTTCTTC. Translated: CASSPPSLAGGSGEQFF.

The chain links TRBV6-5 to TRBJ2-7; D gene uncertain. V was trimmed by 5 bases and J by 0 bases, leaving 14 bases between them. CDR3 size: 15 residues. Germline CDR1 reads MNHEY; CDR2 reads SVGAGI. CDR3 DNA: TGTGCCAGCAGTCAGACCCCACGGGTCTCCTACGAGCAGTACTTC. As protein: CASSQTPRVSYEQYF.

The chain links TRBV10-2 to TRBJ2-1, with TRBD1 as a possible D gene (5 bases). Per germline, CDR1 WSHSY and CDR2 SAAADI. The CDR3 sequence is 15 residues long. The V end was cut by 6 bases, the J end by 2 bases, with 14 bases between. The CDR3 here is CASRERTDTYNEQFF. The CDR3 DNA sequence: TGCGCCAGCAGGGAAAGGACGGACACCTACAATGAGCAGTTCTTC.

The rearrangement uses TRBV19 and TRBJ1-3; TRBD1 agrees at 9 bases. Germline V lookup: CDR1 LNHDA, CDR2 SQIVND (reference sequence). With 4 bases clipped from V and 4 bases from J, the junction kept 5 bases outside the gene matches. The CDR3 is 15 residues long. The CDR3, as DNA: TGTGCCAGTAGTAGGACAGGGGCGCAAGGAAACACCATATATTTT. Amino acids: CASSRTGAQGNTIYF.

J is TRBJ2-1 and V is TRBV5-1, with 10 positions matching TRBD2. The trim removed 1 base at V and 7 bases at J, leaving 5 bases unmatched. The CDR3 is 15 amino acids. Germline CDR1 reads SGHRS; CDR2 reads YFSETQ. CDR3 sequence reads: CASSLLSGGLNEQFF. The CDR3, as DNA: TGCGCCAGCAGCTTGCTTAGCGGGGGGTTGAATGAGCAGTTCTTC.

This clone was found once. V gene TRBV12-5 combines with J gene TRBJ2-7, with 7 bases that match TRBD2. The V and J ends lost 4 bases and 2 bases, in that order; junction bases with no gene match: 5. CDR1 is LGHNT, CDR2 FRNRAP, per germline. The CDR3 covers 14 residues. The CDR3 sequence is CASGWDGTTYEQYF. The CDR3 DNA reads TGTGCTAGTGGTTGGGACGGGACTACCTACGAGCAGTACTTC. Full variable domain (outside the CDR3, taken from reference TRBV12-5 and TRBJ2-7): DARVTQTPRHKVTEMGQEVTMRCQPILGHNTVFWYRQTMMQGLELLAYFRNRAPLDDSGMPKDRFSAEMPDATLATLKIQPSEPRDSAVYFCASGWDGTTYEQYFGPGTRLTVT.

The chain couples TRBV5-1 to TRBJ2-7, with 9 bases identical to TRBD2. Per the germline V gene, CDR1 is SGHRS and CDR2 is YFSETQ. CDR3 size: 13 residues. The V and J ends lost 5 bases and 4 bases, in that order; junction bases with no gene match: 4. CDR3 sequence: CASSFTSGYEQYF. CDR3 in DNA: TGCGCCAGCAGTTTTACTAGCGGGTACGAGCAGTACTTC.

This chain links TRBV6-2 or TRBV6-3 with TRBJ1-1; a weak D match, TRBD1 (6 bases). This CDR3 spans 12 amino acids. Between the trimmed V and J ends, which lost 6 bases and 11 bases, there was a span of 16 bases. Germline V gives CDR1 MNHEY, CDR2 SVGEGT. CDR3 sequence: CASSVDRNKAFF. In DNA form, the CDR3 reads TGTGCCAGCAGCGTTGACAGGAATAAGGCTTTCTTT.

This chain joins TRBV3-1 (or the pseudogene TRBV3-2) and TRBJ2-7; D is possibly TRBD2 (6 bases). Germline values: CDR1 LGHDT, CDR2 YNNKEL (reference sequence). The CDR3 spans 16 residues. With 1 base removed from V and 2 bases from J, the gap between germline ends came to 15 bases. As DNA, the CDR3 is TGTGCCAGCAGCCAAGGGAGTAGCGGCCTTACCTACGAGCAGTACTTC. Protein product: CASSQGSSGLTYEQYF.

This clone was found once. This chain connects TRBV27 to TRBJ2-2; 12 bases align to TRBD2. Trimming removed 5 bases from V and 5 bases from J; junction bases left unmatched: 9. Per germline, CDR1 MNHEY and CDR2 SMNVEV (reference sequence). The CDR3 loop spans 17 amino acids. CDR3 protein: CASSHTRLAGDTGELFF. CDR3 DNA: TGTGCCAGCAGTCATACCCGACTAGCGGGAGATACCGGGGAGCTGTTTTTT.

V usage is TRBV29-1 and J usage is TRBJ1-1; D is perhaps TRBD1 (6 bases). The CDR3 is 12 residues long. V was cut by 5 bases and J by 3 bases, with 10 bases left in between. The germline gives CDR1 SQVTM, CDR2 ANQGSEA. CDR3 amino acids: CSVSRGDTEAFF. The CDR3 nucleotides are TGCAGCGTTAGCAGGGGAGACACTGAAGCTTTCTTT.

The rearrangement joins TRBV2 to TRBJ2-1; TRBD1 matches 7 bases. The germline CDR1 and CDR2 sequences are SNHLY and FYNNEI. Losses at the gene ends were 6 bases for V and 5 bases for J; bases not matched to a gene: 10. This CDR3 contains 15 residues. Here the CDR3 reads CASSLLGQLNNEQFF. Here the CDR3 DNA reads TGTGCCAGCAGCCTCCTGGGACAGCTAAACAATGAGCAGTTCTTC.

The V call is TRBV5-4, the J call TRBJ2-7; a weak D match, TRBD1 (6 bases). Trimming stripped 4 bases from V and 2 bases from J, with 10 bases between. The CDR3 contains 13 residues. Germline loops: CDR1 SGHNT, CDR2 YYREEE (reference sequence). As DNA, the CDR3 is TGTGCCAGCAGCGATACAGGGCCCTACGAGCAGTACTTC. This translates into CASSDTGPYEQYF.

The chain combines TRBV27 with TRBJ1-1, with D hard to call. This CDR3 is 14 amino acids long. Germline loops: CDR1 MNHEY, CDR2 SMNVEV (reference sequence). The germline V and J ends were trimmed by 3 bases and 4 bases, with 12 bases remaining between them. The CDR3 DNA sequence: TGTGCCAGCAGTTTGCTCCCTCCGGGCACTGAAGCTTTCTTT. Amino acids: CASSLLPPGTEAFF.

Ten or more counts support this clone. The rearrangement uses TRBV11-2 and TRBJ1-6; D is unresolved. Germline CDR1 SGHAT, CDR2 FQNNGV. The V end was cut by 2 bases, the J end by 10 bases, with 12 bases between. The CDR3 loop spans 14 amino acids. The CDR3 loop is CASSLNRVYSPLHF. CDR3 nucleotides: TGTGCCAGCAGCTTAAACCGGGTATACTCACCCCTCCACTTT.

The chain is built from TRBV27 and TRBJ1-5; TRBD1 aligns across 7 bases. This CDR3 is 15 amino acids long. Germline CDR1 reads MNHEY; CDR2 reads SMNVEV (reference sequence). Unmatched junction bases numbered 5, after V lost 2 bases and J lost 4 bases. Here the CDR3 DNA reads TGTGCCAGCAGTTTACGAGGGGGCAGGAATCAGCCCCAGCATTTT. The encoded protein is CASSLRGGRNQPQHF.

The V call is TRBV19, the J call TRBJ1-5, with 7 bases matching TRBD1. The CDR3 covers 14 residues. Looked up from germline, CDR1 is LNHDA and CDR2 is SQIVND (reference sequence). V was pared by 6 bases and J by 3 bases, with 5 bases of the junction left unmatched. The CDR3 spells CASSGDRFNQPQHF. For the CDR3, the DNA is TGTGCCAGTAGCGGGGACAGATTCAATCAGCCCCAGCATTTT.

V usage is TRBV10-3 and J usage is TRBJ2-7; a weak D match, TRBD2 (7 bases). The V gene's germline CDR1 is ENHRY and CDR2 SYGVKD. The CDR3 sequence is 15 residues long. Trimming shortened V by 3 bases and J by 1 base, and 13 bases separated the two germline ends. CDR3 in amino acids: CAISEWGRGSYEQYF. The CDR3 bases are TGTGCCATCAGTGAATGGGGGCGGGGGTCCTACGAGCAGTACTTC.

The chain carries TRBV6-2 or TRBV6-3 and TRBJ1-5; 12 nucleotides match TRBD1. V trimming: 6 bases; J trimming: 5 bases; junction bases outside the gene matches: 5. The CDR3 contains 15 residues. CDR1 is MNHEY, CDR2 SVGEGT, per germline. CDR3 sequence: CASSPGTGGYQPQHF. CDR3 DNA: TGTGCCAGCAGCCCCGGGACAGGGGGCTATCAGCCCCAGCATTTT.

The J gene is TRBJ1-4, the V gene TRBV5-8; 8 bases map to TRBD1. The CDR3 runs 17 residues. Germline CDR1 is SGHTS and CDR2 is YDEGEE. The V and J ends lost 1 base and 0 bases, in that order; junction bases with no gene match: 5. The DNA of the CDR3 is TGTGCCAGCAGCTTGCGTCAGGGGGCACCAACTAATGAAAAACTGTTTTTT. Translated: CASSLRQGAPTNEKLFF.

The chain recombines TRBV19 with TRBJ2-7; TRBD2 matches at 10 bases. The CDR3 has 15 amino acids. Germline V gene data show CDR1 as LNHDA and CDR2 as SQIVND (reference sequence). The junction had 5 bases not matched to a gene; V was cut back by 5 bases and J by 1 base. This CDR3 reads CASSPQRGGSYEQYF. The CDR3 DNA sequence: TGTGCCAGTAGTCCGCAGCGGGGGGGATCCTACGAGCAGTACTTC. The full variable domain, completed using reference TRBV19 and TRBJ2-7, is DGGITQSPKYLFRKEGQNVTLSCEQNLNHDAMYWYRQDPGQGLRLIYYSQIVNDFQKGDIAEGYSVSREKKESFPLTVTSAQKNPTAFYLCASSPQRGGSYEQYFGPGTRLTVT.